Listed below are T cell receptor beta chains from one sample, sequenced in a study of T cells after yellow fever vaccination. MiXCR, run by TCRdb on the 5' RACE reads, gives a single entry per CDR3 protein. The profile shows around 590,000 distinct CDR3 sequences, roughly an eighth of them singletons. The sample in question was PBMCs, obtained on the day of the yellow fever booster vaccination. The source of these receptors is a man aged 25-45 years who received the YFV17D yellow fever vaccine. CDR3s include the opening cysteine and the closing phenylalanine or tryptophan. D genes are given only for firm matches. A row's size may be missing; if present it is once, few, many or a size class.

D	size	V	J	DNA	CDR3
TRBD1	few	TRBV10-3	TRBJ1-1	TGTGCCATCAGTGAGAGGGCAGGGGGCGCGAACACTGAAGCTTTCTTT	CAISERAGGANTEAFF
TRBD1	many	TRBV18	TRBJ2-5	TGTGCCAGCTCTCACGACAGGGCGAAAGAGACCCAGTACTTC	CASSHDRAKETQYF
.	few	TRBV3-1	TRBJ1-3	TGTGCCAGCAGCCAAGTCGGGACCGCCATGAGAGGAAACACCATATATTTT	CASSQVGTAMRGNTIYF
TRBD2	.	TRBV9	TRBJ2-1	TGTGCCAGCAGCGTAACGAGTAGCGGGACCTCTTTGGTGCAGTTCTTC	CASSVTSSGTSLVQFF
.	few	TRBV7-9	TRBJ1-5	TGTGCCAGCAGCTTAGGGGTATCTCAGCCCCAGCATTTT	CASSLGVSQPQHF
.	.	TRBV7-3	TRBJ2-3	TGTGCCAGCAGCACAACCCCCGGTCGTTCAGATACGCAGTATTTT	CASSTTPGRSDTQYF
TRBD2	many	TRBV12-3/TRBV12-4	TRBJ2-5	TGTGCCAGCGCCTTTTCTAGCGGGAAGGGGGAGACCCAGTACTTC	CASAFSSGKGETQYF
.	few	TRBV5-1	TRBJ1-1	TGCGCCAGCAGCTCTAGGACAGCTGAAGCTTTCTTT	CASSSRTAEAFF
.	few	TRBV6-2/TRBV6-3	TRBJ2-1	TGTGCCAGCAGTTATCTGCCCCAGAGCTCCTACAATGAGCAGTTCTTC	CASSYLPQSSYNEQFF
.	many	TRBV7-9	TRBJ2-1	TGTGCCAGCAGCTTAGCAAGGAGAGGAATATACAATGAGCAGTTCTTC	CASSLARRGIYNEQFF
.	.	TRBV6-1	TRBJ2-5	TGTGCCAGCAGAAGGGGGACCCCGGGGTTGGAGACCCAGTACTTC	CASRRGTPGLETQYF
.	.	TRBV4-2	TRBJ2-1	TGTGCCAGCAGCCCGTCTCGGGCCAGCTCCTACAATGAGCAGTTCTTC	CASSPSRASSYNEQFF
.	.	TRBV7-2	TRBJ2-1	TGTGCCAGCAGCCCGAACTGGGGCTACAATGAGCAGTTCTTC	CASSPNWGYNEQFF
TRBD2	.	TRBV6-1	TRBJ2-7	TGTGCCAGCAGATCGGGGGGGCTGGTGACCTACGAGCAGTACTTC	CASRSGGLVTYEQYF
.	.	TRBV12-3/TRBV12-4	TRBJ2-7	TGTGCCAGCAGTTTGCTCTTAGACTACCAGCAGTACTTC	CASSLLLDYQQYF
.	many	TRBV5-4	TRBJ2-5	TGTGCCAGCAGTCCTACGGGGACACTCCAAGAGACCCAGTACTTC	CASSPTGTLQETQYF
.	few	TRBV19	TRBJ2-1	TGTGCCAGTAGTATGCGGGATGAGCAGTTCTTC	CASSMRDEQFF
.	few	TRBV30	TRBJ1-2	TGTGCCTGGAGCCGCCCGGGGAGGGACGGCTACACCTTC	CAWSRPGRDGYTF
.	.	TRBV5-4	TRBJ2-5	TGTGCCAGCAGCTTCGCGGGGGCGAGCGGCACGCAAGAGACCCAGTACTTC	CASSFAGASGTQETQYF
.	.	TRBV6-2/TRBV6-3	TRBJ2-2	TGTGCCAGCAGTTACCCCCGCCCCGGGACCAGCGGGACCGGGGAGCTGTTTTTT	CASSYPRPGTSGTGELFF
TRBD2	few	TRBV20-1	TRBJ2-7	TGCAGTGCTAGATCTAGCGGGAGGCACCGCTCCTACGAGCAGTACTTC	CSARSSGRHRSYEQYF
.	few	TRBV28	TRBJ1-5	TGTGCCAGCAGTTTATCTCGGGGATTTGGCAATCAGCCCCAGCATTTT	CASSLSRGFGNQPQHF